The next 16 T cell receptor beta chains were all read from a single sample in a study of blood T cells in healthy people across ages. Then a second PCR, running roughly 6 to 12 cycles, was carried out with a sample-barcoded 5' primer and a J-beta primer mix. MiXCR was run by TCRdb on the 5' RACE reads, yielding one entry per CDR3 protein. The sample has roughly 410,000 distinct CDR3 sequences, approximately 51% seen once. Material for sequencing was blood. The receptors were gathered from a man aged 55 to 69 in good health.

The rearrangement joins TRBV10-3 to TRBJ1-2; a weak D match, TRBD1 (5 bases). CDR1 and CDR2 from the germline V gene are ENHRY and SYGVKD. Trimming pared 0 bases from V and 4 bases from J, leaving 6 bases between. CDR3 size: 13 residues. CDR3 nucleotides: TGTGCCATCAGTGAGTCGACAGCCTATGGCTACACCTTC. It codes for CAISESTAYGYTF.

At least ten counts were recorded for this clonotype. CDR3 DNA sequence: TGTGCCAGCAGTTGGGGTAGCGGGACCTACGAGCAGTACTTC. Amino acids: CASSWGSGTYEQYF. The rearrangement uses TRBV12-3 or TRBV12-4 and TRBJ2-7, with TRBD2 matching 8 bases. CDR3 length equals 14 residues. V lost 4 bases to trimming and J lost 2 bases; unmatched junction nucleotides: 4.

This chain uses TRBV2 with TRBJ2-7, with TRBD2 matching 11 bases. Germline CDR1 reads SNHLY; CDR2 reads FYNNEI. The CDR3 consists of 14 residues. V lost 6 bases, J lost 7 bases, and 8 bases stayed unmatched. The CDR3 is CASRETSGEVEQYF. The CDR3 region has the DNA TGTGCCAGCAGGGAGACTAGCGGGGAGGTTGAGCAGTACTTC.

This clonotype has a handful of counts. The chain is built from TRBV7-9 and TRBJ2-5; D could derive from TRBD1 or TRBD2 (5 bases each). CDR3 length equals 15 residues. Germline V gene sequence: CDR1 SEHNR, CDR2 FQNEAQ (reference sequence). Between the trimmed V and J ends, which lost 3 bases and 11 bases, there was a span of 22 bases. CDR3 nucleotide sequence: TGTGCCAGCAGCTTTCCTCAAGCGGACAAGGGAGAGCAGTACTTC. This encodes CASSFPQADKGEQYF.

The chain has TRBV20-1 and TRBJ1-1, with 8 bases fitting TRBD1. The V and J ends lost 6 bases and 4 bases, in that order; junction bases with no gene match: 4. From germline, CDR1 is DFQATT and CDR2 SNEGSKA (reference sequence). The CDR3 totals 12 residues. CDR3 nucleotide sequence: TGCAGTGCCAACAGGGGGGTCACTGAAGCTTTCTTT. It translates to CSANRGVTEAFF.

CDR3 protein: CSATYETGTEAFF. The CDR3 DNA reads TGCAGTGCTACCTATGAGACAGGCACTGAAGCTTTCTTT. V usage is TRBV20-1 and J usage is TRBJ1-1; a possible D gene is TRBD1 (6 bases). The V end lost 4 bases, the J end lost 4 bases, and 13 bases lay between the germline ends. Germline V gene data show CDR1 as DFQATT and CDR2 as SNEGSKA (reference sequence). The CDR3 is 13 residues long.

A word on this clonotype: This may be a read error: a much more frequent sequence differs by one nucleotide. The chain employs TRBV7-2 and TRBJ2-1; 10 bases are shared with TRBD1. V lost 3 bases and J lost 13; bases outside the gene matches: 15. The CDR3 consists of 16 residues. Germline V gives CDR1 SGHTA, CDR2 FQGNSA. The CDR3 region has the DNA TGTGCCAGCAGCTTTAAGATCGGGACAGGGGTGGAGACCCAGTTCTTC. Translation: CASSFKIGTGVETQFF. Full variable domain (remainder filled in from reference TRBV7-2 and TRBJ2-1): GAGVSQSPSNKVTEKGKDVELRCDPISGHTALYWYRQSLGQGLEFLIYFQGNSAPDKSGLPSDRFSAERTGGSVSTLTIQRTQQEDSAVYLCASSFKIGTGVETQFFGPGTRLTVL.

This clonotype was seen just once. The V call is TRBV9, the J call TRBJ2-7, with a possible D match to TRBD1 (7 bases). Germline V gene sequence: CDR1 SGDLS, CDR2 YYNGEE. The CDR3 spans 15 residues. V lost 4 bases to trimming and J lost 3 bases, with 17 bases between them. CDR3 residues: CASSPRGTELYEQYF. CDR3 nucleotides: TGTGCCAGCAGCCCCCGGGGGACAGAACTCTACGAGCAGTACTTC.

The rearrangement joins TRBV28 to TRBJ2-7, with 11 positions matching TRBD1. This CDR3 contains 16 residues. V trimming: 4 bases; J trimming: 4 bases; junction bases outside the gene matches: 9. CDR1 and CDR2 (germline): MDHEN, SYDVKM. The CDR3 region is CASSSLGTGGQYEQYF. The CDR3 region has the DNA TGTGCCAGCAGTTCTCTGGGGACAGGGGGTCAGTACGAGCAGTACTTC.

The genes are TRBV3-1 and TRBJ2-7, with D unclear. This CDR3 has 12 amino acids. Deletions cut 2 bases from V and 5 bases from J, with 7 bases between. CDR1 LGHDT and CDR2 YNNKEL come from the germline V gene (reference sequence). The CDR3 is CASSQTLDEQYF. CDR3 DNA: TGTGCCAGCAGCCAAACGTTAGACGAGCAGTACTTC.

The chain joins TRBV28 to TRBJ1-2; 7 bases agree with TRBD1. This CDR3 region has 14 residues. Trimming took 5 bases from V and 8 from J; bases not matched to a gene: 11. Germline assignment: CDR1 MDHEN and CDR2 SYDVKM. The chain's CDR3 is CASSPGQTFGGYTF. CDR3 bases: TGTGCCAGCAGTCCGGGACAGACCTTTGGCGGCTACACCTTC.

The chain is built from TRBV12-3 or TRBV12-4 and TRBJ2-1; TRBD1 is a possible D gene (6 bases). This CDR3 is built from 15 residues. V lost 3 bases and J 5 bases, leaving 14 bases between the germline ends. The CDR3 sequence: CASSFLQGSHNEQFF. CDR3 coding DNA: TGTGCCAGCAGTTTCTTACAGGGATCCCACAATGAGCAGTTCTTC.

This clonotype was observed at least ten times. This could be a read error, since a much larger clone is one nucleotide away. The chain is built from TRBV10-3 and TRBJ1-2; perhaps TRBD1 as D (5 bases). Germline values: CDR1 ENHRY, CDR2 SYGVKD. The CDR3 is 13 amino acids. Written as DNA, the CDR3 is TGTGCCAGCAGTGAGGGGACCCGGGGGGGCTACACCTTC. Its translation is CASSEGTRGGYTF.

Comment on this clonotype: A read error may be the cause here, since a much bigger clone is one base away. The genes are TRBV10-3 and TRBJ2-6; TRBD1 agrees at 8 bases. The germline CDR1 and CDR2 sequences are ENHRY and SYGVKD. CDR3 length: 16 residues. The CDR3 here is CAVSGDRGNGANVLTF. The CDR3 DNA reads TGTGCCGTCAGTGGAGACAGGGGTAATGGGGCCAACGTCCTGACTTTC.

J is TRBJ1-4 and V is TRBV5-1; possibly TRBD1 for D (5 bases). Germline CDR1 is SGHRS and CDR2 is YFSETQ. The CDR3 is 15 amino acids. V lost 3 bases to trimming and J lost 7 bases, with 16 bases between them. For the CDR3, the DNA is TGCGCCAGCAGCTCCCGGCCGGGGGGGAGTGAAAAACTGTTTTTT. Its translation is CASSSRPGGSEKLFF.

This clonotype was counted once. This chain uses TRBV24-1 with TRBJ2-1; D is ambiguous. The CDR3 is made up of 12 amino acids. Germline V gene data show CDR1 as KGHDR and CDR2 as SFDVKD. Trimming shortened V by 7 bases and J by 5 bases, and 8 bases separated the two germline ends. CDR3 sequence (DNA): TGTGCCACCAGGACCCCGCACAATGAGCAGTTCTTC. It is translated as CATRTPHNEQFF.